Listed below are T cell receptor beta chains from one sample, sequenced in a study of blood T cell repertoires in COVID-19. The table came from immunoSEQ multiplex PCR; TCRdb's copy has only in-frame clones and leaves some out. The repertoire holds under 70,000 clones, with roughly 87% as singletons. The specimen sequenced was peripheral blood. Receptors were obtained from a woman younger than 35 with acute or convalescent COVID-19. Each CDR3 is given with its conserved first and last residue. D genes are given only for firm matches. A row's size may be missing; if present it is once, few, many or a size class.

J: TRBJ2-6; size: NA; length: 16; V: TRBV9; D: NA; CDR3: CASSGDRTSGANVLTF; DNA: TGTGCCAGCAGCGGAGACAGGACCTCTGGGGCCAACGTCCTGACTTTC
J: TRBJ1-5; size: once; length: 16; V: TRBV19; D: TRBD1; CDR3: CASRISSGGEGQPQHF; DNA: TGTGCCAGTAGAATTTCCTCAGGGGGAGAGGGTCAGCCCCAGCATTTT
J: TRBJ2-1; size: NA; length: 15; V: TRBV5-1; D: NA; CDR3: CASSLKPDYYNEQFF; DNA: TGCGCCAGCAGCCTCAAGCCGGACTACTACAATGAGCAGTTCTTC
J: TRBJ1-1; size: NA; length: 14; V: TRBV2; D: TRBD1; CDR3: CASRRGGVNTEAFF; DNA: TGTGCCAGCAGAAGAGGGGGCGTGAACACTGAAGCTTTCTTT
J: TRBJ1-5; size: NA; length: 15; V: TRBV2; D: NA; CDR3: CASRTGSGINQPQHF; DNA: TGTGCCAGCAGGACCGGGAGTGGGATTAATCAGCCCCAGCATTTT
J: TRBJ1-2; size: NA; length: 16; V: TRBV7-8; D: TRBD1; CDR3: CASSLGGTGGNHGYTF; DNA: TGTGCCAGCAGCTTAGGGGGGACAGGGGGCAATCATGGCTACACCTTC
J: TRBJ2-5; size: NA; length: 13; V: TRBV12-3/TRBV12-4; D: TRBD1; CDR3: CASTRNRGETQYF; DNA: TGTGCCAGCACCCGAAACAGGGGTGAGACCCAGTACTTC
J: TRBJ2-7; size: NA; length: 14; V: TRBV28; D: TRBD1; CDR3: CASSWGQGGFEQYF; DNA: TGTGCCAGCAGTTGGGGACAGGGTGGCTTCGAGCAGTACTTC
J: TRBJ1-1; size: NA; length: 14; V: TRBV16; D: NA; CDR3: CASSQLRGNTEAFF; DNA: TGTGCCAGCAGCCAATTAAGGGGGAACACTGAAGCTTTCTTT
J: TRBJ1-1; size: NA; length: 13; V: TRBV30; D: TRBD1; CDR3: CAWSADRATEAFF; DNA: TGTGCCTGGAGCGCTGACAGGGCCACTGAAGCTTTCTTT
J: TRBJ2-3; size: NA; length: 13; V: TRBV7-9; D: NA; CDR3: CASGAASTDTQYF; DNA: TGTGCCAGCGGGGCGGCTAGCACAGATACGCAGTATTTT
J: TRBJ1-1; size: NA; length: 14; V: TRBV27; D: NA; CDR3: CASSPGGWSAEAFF; DNA: TGTGCCAGCAGTCCCGGCGGTTGGAGCGCTGAAGCTTTCTTT
J: TRBJ1-3; size: NA; length: 14; V: TRBV2; D: TRBD1; CDR3: CASSPRGPGNTIYF; DNA: TGTGCCAGCAGTCCCAGGGGGCCGGGAAACACCATATATTTT
J: TRBJ2-1; size: NA; length: 15; V: TRBV5-1; D: NA; CDR3: CASSEDTGSYNEQFF; DNA: TGCGCCAGCAGCGAGGACACCGGCTCCTACAATGAGCAGTTCTTC
J: TRBJ2-2; size: few; length: 12; V: TRBV6-6; D: NA; CDR3: CASRESTGELFF; DNA: TGTGCCAGCAGGGAGTCCACCGGGGAGCTGTTTTTT
J: TRBJ2-7; size: NA; length: 13; V: TRBV12-3/TRBV12-4; D: NA; CDR3: CASSLSRNYEQYF; DNA: TGTGCCAGCAGTTTATCCAGAAACTACGAGCAGTACTTC
J: TRBJ1-3; size: few; length: 15; V: TRBV2; D: NA; CDR3: CASSAAPTRGNTIYF; DNA: TGTGCCAGCAGCGCGGCCCCAACTAGGGGAAACACCATATATTTT
J: TRBJ1-6; size: NA; length: 14; V: TRBV2; D: NA; CDR3: CASRLSSYNSPLHF; DNA: TGTGCCAGCAGGCTCAGTTCCTATAATTCACCCCTCCACTTT
J: TRBJ1-2; size: NA; length: 16; V: TRBV7-9; D: TRBD1; CDR3: CASSLGGTESNYGYTF; DNA: TGTGCCAGCAGCTTAGGGGGGACAGAATCTAACTATGGCTACACCTTC
J: TRBJ2-1; size: NA; length: 12; V: TRBV13; D: NA; CDR3: CASSPVSGGQFF; DNA: TGTGCCAGCAGCCCCGTTAGTGGTGGGCAGTTCTTC
J: TRBJ2-3; size: NA; length: 17; V: TRBV11-2; D: TRBD1; CDR3: CASSYGTGQGLVDTQYF; DNA: TGTGCCAGCAGCTACGGCACGGGACAGGGGTTAGTAGATACGCAGTATTTT
J: TRBJ1-1; size: few; length: 16; V: TRBV28; D: NA; CDR3: CASSLSAPQGGTEAFF; DNA: TGTGCCAGCAGTTTATCCGCCCCACAGGGAGGGACTGAAGCTTTCTTT
J: TRBJ2-5; size: NA; length: 16; V: TRBV6-2/TRBV6-3; D: TRBD2; CDR3: CASSRGTSGRSETQYF; DNA: TGTGCCAGCAGTAGGGGGACTAGCGGGAGGAGTGAGACCCAGTACTTC
J: TRBJ2-1; size: NA; length: 15; V: TRBV15; D: NA; CDR3: CATSRDSGVVSEQFF; DNA: TGTGCCACCAGCAGAGATTCGGGAGTGGTCAGTGAGCAGTTCTTC
J: TRBJ1-6; size: NA; length: 15; V: TRBV5-8; D: NA; CDR3: CASSLDGRHLSPLHF; DNA: TGTGCCAGCAGCTTGGACGGCAGACACCTATCACCCCTCCACTTT
J: TRBJ2-7; size: NA; length: 14; V: TRBV11-2; D: NA; CDR3: CASSFALRQDEQYF; DNA: TGTGCCAGCAGCTTCGCCCTGAGACAAGACGAGCAGTACTTC
J: TRBJ2-1; size: NA; length: 15; V: TRBV7-2; D: NA; CDR3: CASSPKRGSNNEQFF; DNA: TGTGCCAGCAGCCCGAAGAGAGGGAGCAACAATGAGCAGTTCTTC
J: TRBJ1-4; size: NA; length: 13; V: TRBV2; D: TRBD1; CDR3: CARRDSLNEKLFF; DNA: TGTGCCAGAAGGGACAGCCTAAATGAAAAACTGTTTTTT
J: TRBJ2-7; size: NA; length: 13; V: TRBV18; D: NA; CDR3: CASSPPGSYEQYF; DNA: TGTGCCAGCTCACCACCTGGCAGCTACGAGCAGTACTTC
J: TRBJ1-4; size: NA; length: 16; V: TRBV7-6; D: NA; CDR3: CASSPYTDSTNEKLFF; DNA: TGTGCCAGCAGCCCTTACACAGATTCAACTAATGAAAAACTGTTTTTT
J: TRBJ2-2; size: NA; length: 15; V: TRBV7-9; D: TRBD1; CDR3: CASSSTGTNTGELFF; DNA: TGTGCCAGCAGCTCGACAGGGACGAACACCGGGGAGCTGTTTTTT
J: TRBJ2-2; size: NA; length: 16; V: TRBV27; D: TRBD1; CDR3: CASTSLGQGAAGELFF; DNA: TGTGCCAGCACTTCTCTGGGACAGGGGGCGGCCGGGGAGCTGTTTTTT
J: TRBJ1-1; size: once; length: 13; V: TRBV7-8; D: NA; CDR3: CASSLEIRTEAFF; DNA: TGTGCCAGCAGCTTAGAAATCAGGACTGAAGCTTTCTTT
J: TRBJ1-2; size: once; length: 14; V: TRBV29-1; D: TRBD1; CDR3: CSVREGQTYYGYTF; DNA: TGCAGCGTTCGAGAGGGACAGACTTATTATGGCTACACCTTC
J: TRBJ1-3; size: few; length: 12; V: TRBV30; D: NA; CDR3: CAISGSGNTIYF; DNA: TGTGCTATAAGTGGCAGTGGAAACACCATATATTTT
J: TRBJ1-3; size: NA; length: 16; V: TRBV4-2; D: TRBD1; CDR3: CASSRVPSGGENTIYF; DNA: TGTGCCAGCAGCCGAGTTCCATCAGGGGGCGAAAACACCATATATTTT
J: TRBJ1-6; size: NA; length: 15; V: TRBV28; D: NA; CDR3: CASSPAGGTNSPLHF; DNA: TGTGCCAGCAGTCCCGCCGGGGGGACGAATTCACCCCTCCACTTT
J: TRBJ2-7; size: few; length: 16; V: TRBV4-3; D: TRBD2; CDR3: CASSQNLAASSYEQYF; DNA: TGCGCCAGCAGCCAGAACCTAGCGGCGAGCTCCTACGAGCAGTACTTC
J: TRBJ2-1; size: many; length: 18; V: TRBV4-3; D: TRBD2; CDR3: CASSQEDSGGSSYNEQFF; DNA: TGCGCCAGCAGCCAAGAGGATAGCGGGGGGAGCTCCTACAATGAGCAGTTCTTC
J: TRBJ2-2; size: NA; length: 13; V: TRBV6-4; D: TRBD1; CDR3: CASKEGATGELFF; DNA: TGTGCCAGCAAAGAGGGGGCGACCGGGGAGCTGTTTTTT
J: TRBJ2-5; size: NA; length: 17; V: TRBV3-1/TRBV3-2; D: TRBD2; CDR3: CASSQGLAGGSQETQYF; DNA: TGTGCCAGCAGCCAGGGACTAGCGGGGGGATCACAAGAGACCCAGTACTTC
J: TRBJ2-7; size: once; length: 16; V: TRBV18; D: NA; CDR3: CASSRTAGTSTYEQYF; DNA: TGTGCCAGCTCACGGACCGCCGGGACATCCACTTACGAGCAGTACTTC
J: TRBJ1-5; size: NA; length: 13; V: TRBV2; D: NA; CDR3: CASRGQTNQPQHF; DNA: TGTGCCAGCAGGGGACAAACCAATCAGCCCCAGCATTTT
J: TRBJ2-5; size: NA; length: 12; V: TRBV14; D: NA; CDR3: CASSQSGRTQYF; DNA: TGTGCCAGCAGCCAATCAGGCAGGACCCAGTACTTC
J: TRBJ2-5; size: NA; length: 16; V: TRBV29-1; D: NA; CDR3: CSVVFSEAGLMGTQYF; DNA: TGCAGCGTTGTTTTTTCGGAGGCAGGTCTAATGGGGACCCAGTACTTC
J: TRBJ2-3; size: once; length: 15; V: TRBV5-1; D: NA; CDR3: CASSLVLAGTDTQYF; DNA: TGCGCCAGCAGCTTGGTATTAGCGGGCACAGATACGCAGTATTTT
J: TRBJ2-3; size: once; length: 16; V: TRBV2; D: TRBD1; CDR3: CASRPGQGRGTDTQYF; DNA: TGTGCCAGCAGACCGGGACAGGGTCGGGGCACAGATACGCAGTATTTT
J: TRBJ1-2; size: NA; length: 13; V: TRBV5-1; D: NA; CDR3: CASSLWGLHGYTF; DNA: TGCGCCAGCAGCTTGTGGGGGCTCCATGGCTACACCTTC
J: TRBJ1-5; size: once; length: 15; V: TRBV2; D: TRBD1; CDR3: CASRGDRGSNQPQHF; DNA: TGTGCCAGCAGGGGGGACAGGGGGAGCAATCAGCCCCAGCATTTT
J: TRBJ2-1; size: NA; length: 16; V: TRBV11-2; D: TRBD1; CDR3: CASSLQPGQGVYEQFF; DNA: TGTGCCAGCAGCTTACAGCCGGGACAGGGGGTTTATGAGCAGTTCTTC
J: TRBJ2-1; size: NA; length: 17; V: TRBV7-8; D: NA; CDR3: CASSLIIAASSYNEQFF; DNA: TGTGCCAGCAGCTTAATTATAGCGGCAAGCTCCTACAATGAGCAGTTCTTC
J: TRBJ1-1; size: NA; length: 15; V: TRBV19; D: NA; CDR3: CASSTQDRMNTEAFF; DNA: TGTGCCAGTAGTACTCAAGACAGGATGAACACTGAAGCTTTCTTT
J: TRBJ2-2; size: NA; length: 17; V: TRBV7-6; D: NA; CDR3: CASSLFSFNINTGELFF; DNA: TGTGCCAGCAGCTTATTCTCCTTTAACATTAACACCGGGGAGCTGTTTTTT